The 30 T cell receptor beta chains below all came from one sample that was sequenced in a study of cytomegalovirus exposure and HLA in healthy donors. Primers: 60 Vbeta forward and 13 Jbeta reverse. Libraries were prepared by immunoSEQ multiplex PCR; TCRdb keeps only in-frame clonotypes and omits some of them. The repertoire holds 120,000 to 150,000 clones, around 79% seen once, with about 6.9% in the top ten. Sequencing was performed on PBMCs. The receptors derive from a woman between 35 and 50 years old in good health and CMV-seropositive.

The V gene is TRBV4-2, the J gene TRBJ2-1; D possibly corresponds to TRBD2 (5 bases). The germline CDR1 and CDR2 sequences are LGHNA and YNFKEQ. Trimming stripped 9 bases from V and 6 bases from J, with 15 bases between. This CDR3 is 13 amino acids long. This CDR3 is CASRMTGSNEQFF. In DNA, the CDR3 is TGTGCCAGTCGTATGACGGGAAGCAATGAGCAGTTCTTC.

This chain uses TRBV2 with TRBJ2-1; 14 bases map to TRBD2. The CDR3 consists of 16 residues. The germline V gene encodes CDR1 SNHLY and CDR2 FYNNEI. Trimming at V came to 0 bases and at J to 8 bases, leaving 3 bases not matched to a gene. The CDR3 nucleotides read TGTGCCAGCAGTGAAGCGGGGACTAGCGGGGGACATGAGCAGTTCTTC. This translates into CASSEAGTSGGHEQFF.

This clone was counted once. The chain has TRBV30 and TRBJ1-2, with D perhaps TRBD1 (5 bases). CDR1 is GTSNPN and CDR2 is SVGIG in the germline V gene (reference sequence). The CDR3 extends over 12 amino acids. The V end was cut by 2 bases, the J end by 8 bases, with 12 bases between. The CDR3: CAWSYVGGGYTF. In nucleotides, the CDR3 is TGTGCCTGGAGTTATGTGGGGGGGGGCTACACCTTC.

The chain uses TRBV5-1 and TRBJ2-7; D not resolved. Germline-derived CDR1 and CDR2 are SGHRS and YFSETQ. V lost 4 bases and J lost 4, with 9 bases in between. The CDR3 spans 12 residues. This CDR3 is CASSPERYEQYF. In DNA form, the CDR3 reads TGCGCCAGCAGCCCGGAGAGATACGAGCAGTACTTC.

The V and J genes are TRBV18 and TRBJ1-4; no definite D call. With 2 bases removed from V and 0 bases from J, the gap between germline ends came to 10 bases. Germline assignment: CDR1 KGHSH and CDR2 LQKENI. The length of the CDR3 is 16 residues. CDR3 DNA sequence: TGTGCCAGCTCACCAGTCTCGCTAGCAACTAATGAAAAACTGTTTTTT. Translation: CASSPVSLATNEKLFF. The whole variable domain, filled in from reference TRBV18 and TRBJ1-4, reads NAGVMQNPRHLVRRRGQEARLRCSPMKGHSHVYWYRQLPEEGLKFMVYLQKENIIDESGMPKERFSAEFPKEGPSILRIQQVVRGDSAAYFCASSPVSLATNEKLFFGSGTQLSVL.

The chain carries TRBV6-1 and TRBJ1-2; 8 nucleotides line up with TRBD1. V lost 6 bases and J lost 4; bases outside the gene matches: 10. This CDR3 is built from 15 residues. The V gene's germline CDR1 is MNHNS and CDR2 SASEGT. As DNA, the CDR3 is TGTGCCAGCAGAATAACGTCAGGGGGCAGCTATGGCTACACCTTC. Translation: CASRITSGGSYGYTF.

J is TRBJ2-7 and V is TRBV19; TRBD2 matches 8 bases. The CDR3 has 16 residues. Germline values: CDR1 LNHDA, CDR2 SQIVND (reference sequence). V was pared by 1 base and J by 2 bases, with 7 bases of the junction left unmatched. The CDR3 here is CASSIAPWTSPYEQYF. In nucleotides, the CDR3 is TGTGCCAGTAGTATAGCCCCATGGACTAGCCCCTACGAGCAGTACTTC.

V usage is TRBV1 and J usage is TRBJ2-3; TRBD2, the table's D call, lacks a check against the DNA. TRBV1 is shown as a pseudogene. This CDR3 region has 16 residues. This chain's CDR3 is CTSSQLAERNTDTQYF. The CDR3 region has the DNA TGCACCAGCAGCCAACTAGCGGAAAGGAACACAGATACGCAGTATTTT.

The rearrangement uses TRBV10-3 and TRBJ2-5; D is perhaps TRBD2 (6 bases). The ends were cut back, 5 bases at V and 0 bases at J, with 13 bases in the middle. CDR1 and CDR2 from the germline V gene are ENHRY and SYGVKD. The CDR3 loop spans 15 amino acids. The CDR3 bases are TGTGCCATCAGTAGAGCGGGCACGTACCAAGAGACCCAGTACTTC. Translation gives CAISRAGTYQETQYF.

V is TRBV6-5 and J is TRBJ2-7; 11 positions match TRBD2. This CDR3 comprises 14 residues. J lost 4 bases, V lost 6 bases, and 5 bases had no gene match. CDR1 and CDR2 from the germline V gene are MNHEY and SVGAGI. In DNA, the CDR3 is TGTGCCAGCAGCCGACTAGCGGGACTATACGAGCAGTACTTC. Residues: CASSRLAGLYEQYF.

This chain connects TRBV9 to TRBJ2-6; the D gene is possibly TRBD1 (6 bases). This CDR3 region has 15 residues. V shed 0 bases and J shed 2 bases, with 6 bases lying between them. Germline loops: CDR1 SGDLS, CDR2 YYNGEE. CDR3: CASSVEGAGANVLTF. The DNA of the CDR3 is TGTGCCAGCAGCGTAGAGGGGGCTGGGGCCAACGTCCTGACTTTC.

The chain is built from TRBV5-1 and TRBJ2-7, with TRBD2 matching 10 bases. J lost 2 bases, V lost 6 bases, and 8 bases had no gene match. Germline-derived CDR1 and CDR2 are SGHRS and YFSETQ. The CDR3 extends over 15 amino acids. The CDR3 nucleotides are TGCGCCAGCACCCCTTTGAGCGGGGGGGCCTACGAGCAGTACTTC. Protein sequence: CASTPLSGGAYEQYF.

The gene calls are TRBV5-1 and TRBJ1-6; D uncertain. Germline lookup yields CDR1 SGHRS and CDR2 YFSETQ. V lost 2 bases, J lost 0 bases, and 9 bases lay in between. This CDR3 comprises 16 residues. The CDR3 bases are TGCGCCAGCAGCTTTTCGGGAAGCTCCTATAATTCACCCCTCCACTTT. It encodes CASSFSGSSYNSPLHF.

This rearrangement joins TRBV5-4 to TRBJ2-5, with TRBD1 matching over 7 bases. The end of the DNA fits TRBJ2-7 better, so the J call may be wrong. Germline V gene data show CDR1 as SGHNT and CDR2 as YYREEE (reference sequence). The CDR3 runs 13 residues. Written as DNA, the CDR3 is TGTGCCAGCAGCTGGGACAGAAACTACGAGCAGTACTTC. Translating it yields CASSWDRNYEQYF.

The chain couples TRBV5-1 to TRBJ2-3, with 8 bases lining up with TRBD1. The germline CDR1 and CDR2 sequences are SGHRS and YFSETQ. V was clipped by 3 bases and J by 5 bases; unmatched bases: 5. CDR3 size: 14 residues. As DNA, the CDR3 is TGCGCCAGCAGCTCGCAGGGGGCGGTAGATACGCAGTATTTT. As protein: CASSSQGAVDTQYF.

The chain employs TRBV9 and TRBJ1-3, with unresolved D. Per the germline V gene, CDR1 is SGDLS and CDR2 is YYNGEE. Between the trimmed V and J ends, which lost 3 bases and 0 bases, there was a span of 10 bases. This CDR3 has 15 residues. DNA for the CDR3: TGTGCCAGCAGCGCTTGGGGAGGCTCTGGAAACACCATATATTTT. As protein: CASSAWGGSGNTIYF.

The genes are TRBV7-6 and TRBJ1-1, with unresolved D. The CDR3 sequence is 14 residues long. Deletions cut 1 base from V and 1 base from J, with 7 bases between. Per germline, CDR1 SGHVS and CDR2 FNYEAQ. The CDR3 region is CASSLGQANTEAFF. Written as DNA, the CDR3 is TGTGCCAGCAGCTTAGGGCAGGCGAACACTGAAGCTTTCTTT.

CDR3 DNA sequence: TGTGCCAGTAGTCCGCGGACAGTATCCTACGAGCAGTACTTC. This encodes CASSPRTVSYEQYF. The chain employs TRBV19 and TRBJ2-7; possible D gene TRBD1, 6 bases. The CDR3 extends over 14 amino acids. Germline V CDR1 and CDR2: LNHDA, SQIVND (reference sequence). The V and J ends lost 5 bases and 1 base respectively, with 12 bases between them.

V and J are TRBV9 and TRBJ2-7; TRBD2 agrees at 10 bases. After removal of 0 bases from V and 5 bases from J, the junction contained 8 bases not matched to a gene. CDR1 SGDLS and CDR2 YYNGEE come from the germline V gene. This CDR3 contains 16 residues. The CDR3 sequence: CASSVGFSGGAHEQYF. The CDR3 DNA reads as TGTGCCAGCAGCGTAGGGTTCAGCGGGGGGGCCCACGAGCAGTACTTC.

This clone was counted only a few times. The CDR3 here is CASSFTGVGNSPLHF. CDR3 bases: TGTGCCAGCAGTTTCACAGGGGTCGGGAATTCACCCCTCCACTTT. The V gene is TRBV27, the J gene TRBJ1-6; 7 nucleotides line up with TRBD1. With V trimmed by 3 bases and J by 7 bases, 6 bases remained unmatched. Germline CDR1 reads MNHEY; CDR2 reads SMNVEV (reference sequence). The CDR3 sequence is 15 residues long.

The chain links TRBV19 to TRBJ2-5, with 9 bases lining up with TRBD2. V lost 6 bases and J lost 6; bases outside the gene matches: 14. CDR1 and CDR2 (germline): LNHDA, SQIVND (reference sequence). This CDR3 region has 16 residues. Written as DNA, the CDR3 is TGTGCCAGTAGGCCGTCGGCTAGCGGGGTAGCGAAGACCCAGTACTTC. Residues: CASRPSASGVAKTQYF.

The CDR3 reads CASSLFHEGSYTF. CDR3 nucleotide sequence: TGTGCCAGCTCACTTTTCCATGAGGGTAGCTACACCTTC. The chain links TRBV18 to TRBJ1-2, with D unclear. The CDR3 covers 13 residues. Germline V gene sequence: CDR1 KGHSH, CDR2 LQKENI. V was cut by 4 bases and J by 9 bases, with 15 bases left in between.

Written as DNA, the CDR3 is TGTGCCAGCAGCCCTAGCACAGATACGCAGTATTTT. Its protein product is CASSPSTDTQYF. The V gene is TRBV11-2, the J gene TRBJ2-3; D is unclear. Trimming pared 5 bases from V and 0 bases from J, leaving 3 bases between. From germline, CDR1 is SGHAT and CDR2 FQNNGV. This CDR3 has 12 amino acids.

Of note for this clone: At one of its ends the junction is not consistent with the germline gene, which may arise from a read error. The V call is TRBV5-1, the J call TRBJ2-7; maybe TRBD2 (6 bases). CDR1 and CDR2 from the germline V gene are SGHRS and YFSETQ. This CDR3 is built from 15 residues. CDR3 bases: TGCGCCAGCAGCTCCGGAGGGACTCACTCCCACGAGCAGTACTTC. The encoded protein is CASSSGGTHSHEQYF.

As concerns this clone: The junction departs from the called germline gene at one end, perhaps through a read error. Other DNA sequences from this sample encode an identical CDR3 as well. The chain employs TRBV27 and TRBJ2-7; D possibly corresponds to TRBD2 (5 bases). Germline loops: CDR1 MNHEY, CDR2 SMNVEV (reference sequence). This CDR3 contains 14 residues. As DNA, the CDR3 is TGCGCCAGCAGGACTGGCATCGCAGCCTACGAGCAGTACTTC. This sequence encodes CASRTGIAAYEQYF.

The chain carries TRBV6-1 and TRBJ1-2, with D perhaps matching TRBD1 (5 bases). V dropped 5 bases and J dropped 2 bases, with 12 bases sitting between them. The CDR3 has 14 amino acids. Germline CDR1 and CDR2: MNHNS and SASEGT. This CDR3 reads CASSQQVTNYGYTF. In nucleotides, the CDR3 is TGTGCCAGCAGTCAACAGGTGACCAACTATGGCTACACCTTC.

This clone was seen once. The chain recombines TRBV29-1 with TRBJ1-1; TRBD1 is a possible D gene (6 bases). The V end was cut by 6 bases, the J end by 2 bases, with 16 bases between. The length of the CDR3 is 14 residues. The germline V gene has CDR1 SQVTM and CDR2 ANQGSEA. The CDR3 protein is CSVKRGGTNTEAFF. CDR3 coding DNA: TGCAGCGTGAAAAGGGGGGGGACAAACACTGAAGCTTTCTTT.

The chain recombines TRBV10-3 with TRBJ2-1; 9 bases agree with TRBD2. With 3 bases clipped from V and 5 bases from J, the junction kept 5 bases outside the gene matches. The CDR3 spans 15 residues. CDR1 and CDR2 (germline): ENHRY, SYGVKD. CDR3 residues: CAISESLAGNNEQFF. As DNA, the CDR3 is TGTGCCATCAGTGAATCCCTAGCGGGGAACAATGAGCAGTTCTTC.

CDR3 in amino acids: CASSGPTGGNQPQHF. In DNA form, the CDR3 reads TGTGCCAGCAGTGGCCCGACAGGGGGCAATCAGCCCCAGCATTTT. The genes are TRBV6-1 and TRBJ1-5; 8 nucleotides align to TRBD1. Germline V CDR1 and CDR2: MNHNS, SASEGT. This CDR3 has 15 residues. With V trimmed by 4 bases and J by 2 bases, 4 bases remained unmatched.

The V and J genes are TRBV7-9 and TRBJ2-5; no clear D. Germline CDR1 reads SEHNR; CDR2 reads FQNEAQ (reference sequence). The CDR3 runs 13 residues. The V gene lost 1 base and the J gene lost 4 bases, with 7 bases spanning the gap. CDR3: CASSLGFGETQYF. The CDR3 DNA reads TGTGCCAGCAGCTTAGGGTTCGGAGAGACCCAGTACTTC.